This record covers a single T cell receptor (beta chain). No antigen is known for it. No conserved phenylalanine or tryptophan is present at the end of the CDR3, so a read error is the likely explanation. The data stem from a study of cytomegalovirus exposure and HLA in healthy donors. Study-level results: It was approximately 150 TCR beta chains that were listed as cytomegalovirus-associated.

The PCR made use of 60 Vbeta and 13 Jbeta primers. The protocol was immunoSEQ multiplex PCR, while the TCRdb copy is restricted to in-frame clones and leaves out a portion. The data contain some 56,000 clones, around three fifths of them singletons. Germline V gives CDR1 GTSNPN, CDR2 SVGIG (reference sequence). CDR3 length equals 11 residues. V was clipped by 5 bases and J by 5 bases, with 9 bases between them. The chain couples TRBV30 to TRBJ1-1; D is undetermined. The sequencing sample was made of PBMCs. This clonotype was obtained from a human donor in good health. The CDR3 loop is CAWGEGTEAFL. The CDR3 DNA reads as TGTGCCTGGGGGGAAGGGACTGAAGCTTTCCTT.